The source of this T cell receptor (beta chain) is a study of blood T cell repertoires in COVID-19. Assay used: immunoSEQ multiplex PCR; TCRdb lists only in-frame clones, some missing. There are some 270,000 clones in the sample; roughly nine tenths occur only once, and under 2% lies in the top ten. Trimming shortened V by 6 bases and J by 7 bases, and 10 bases separated the two germline ends. The CDR3 is 12 amino acids. The gene calls are TRBV12-3 or TRBV12-4 and TRBJ2-1; weak D call: TRBD2 (5 bases). The sequenced sample was peripheral blood. The TCR comes from a woman in her sixties who had recovered from COVID-19. The CDR3 region is CASSTRENEQFF. For the CDR3, the DNA is TGTGCCAGCAGCACACGGGAAAATGAGCAGTTCTTC.